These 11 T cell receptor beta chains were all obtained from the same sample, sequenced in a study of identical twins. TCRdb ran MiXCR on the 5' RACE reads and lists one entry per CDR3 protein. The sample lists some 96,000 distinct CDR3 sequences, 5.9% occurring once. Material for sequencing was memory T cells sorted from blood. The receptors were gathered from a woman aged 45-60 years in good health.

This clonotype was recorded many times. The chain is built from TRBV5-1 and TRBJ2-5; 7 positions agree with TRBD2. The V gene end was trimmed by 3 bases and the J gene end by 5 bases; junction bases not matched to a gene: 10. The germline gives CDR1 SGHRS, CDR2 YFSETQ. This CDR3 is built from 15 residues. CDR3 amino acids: CASSSRGTTGETQYF. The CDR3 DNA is TGCGCCAGCAGCTCCCGCGGGACTACCGGGGAGACCCAGTACTTC.

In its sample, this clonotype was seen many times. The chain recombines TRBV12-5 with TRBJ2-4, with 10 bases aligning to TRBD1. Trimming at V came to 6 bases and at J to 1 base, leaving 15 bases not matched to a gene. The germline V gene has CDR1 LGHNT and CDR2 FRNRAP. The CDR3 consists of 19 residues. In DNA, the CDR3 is TGTGCTAGTGGCTCCATCCCGGGACAGGGGCGCGGGGCCAAAAACATTCAGTACTTC. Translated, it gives CASGSIPGQGRGAKNIQYF.

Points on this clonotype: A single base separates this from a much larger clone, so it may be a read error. CDR3 sequence (DNA): TGCAGCGTTGAAGGTGGTGCGACGGATAGCTACACCTTC. It specifies CSVEGGATDSYTF. The V call is TRBV29-1, the J call TRBJ1-2; D unclear. The V gene lost 1 base and the J gene lost 9 bases, with 15 bases spanning the gap. Germline CDR1 SQVTM, CDR2 ANQGSEA. This CDR3 region has 13 residues.

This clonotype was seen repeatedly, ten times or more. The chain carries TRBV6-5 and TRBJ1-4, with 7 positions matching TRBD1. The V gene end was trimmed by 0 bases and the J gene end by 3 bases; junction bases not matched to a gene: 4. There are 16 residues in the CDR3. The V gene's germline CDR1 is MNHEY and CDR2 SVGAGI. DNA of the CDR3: TGTGCCAGCAGTTACTCCCGACAGGGTGCTAATGAAAAACTGTTTTTT. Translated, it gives CASSYSRQGANEKLFF.

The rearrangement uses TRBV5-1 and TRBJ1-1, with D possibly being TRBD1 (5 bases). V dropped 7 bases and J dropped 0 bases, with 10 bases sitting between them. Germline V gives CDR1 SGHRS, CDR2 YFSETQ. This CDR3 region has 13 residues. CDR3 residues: CASRDGVNTEAFF. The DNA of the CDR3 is TGCGCCAGCCGGGACGGGGTGAACACTGAAGCTTTCTTT.

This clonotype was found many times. In nucleotides, the CDR3 is TGTGCCAGCTCACCGGGACTCTCACGGGCGGGCAATCAGCCCCAGCATTTT. Encoded protein: CASSPGLSRAGNQPQHF. The rearrangement links TRBV18 to TRBJ1-5, with D perhaps matching TRBD1 (5 bases). Germline lookup yields CDR1 KGHSH and CDR2 LQKENI. With 3 bases removed from V and 2 bases from J, the gap between germline ends came to 17 bases. The CDR3 has 17 residues. The complete variable domain, with remaining parts taken from reference TRBV18 and TRBJ1-5, reads NAGVMQNPRHLVRRRGQEARLRCSPMKGHSHVYWYRQLPEEGLKFMVYLQKENIIDESGMPKERFSAEFPKEGPSILRIQQVVRGDSAAYFCASSPGLSRAGNQPQHFGDGTRLSIL.

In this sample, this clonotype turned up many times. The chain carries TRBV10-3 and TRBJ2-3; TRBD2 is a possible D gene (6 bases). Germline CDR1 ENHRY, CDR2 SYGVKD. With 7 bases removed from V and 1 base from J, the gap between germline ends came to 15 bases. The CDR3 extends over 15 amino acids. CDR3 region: CAITAGPGGTDTQYF. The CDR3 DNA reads TGTGCCATCACCGCGGGGCCAGGTGGCACAGATACGCAGTATTTT.

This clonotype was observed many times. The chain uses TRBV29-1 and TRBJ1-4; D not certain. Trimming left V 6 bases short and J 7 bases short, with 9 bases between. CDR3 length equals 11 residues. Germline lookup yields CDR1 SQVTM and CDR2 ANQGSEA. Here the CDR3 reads CSVGASEKLFF. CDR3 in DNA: TGCAGCGTGGGAGCCTCTGAAAAACTGTTTTTT.

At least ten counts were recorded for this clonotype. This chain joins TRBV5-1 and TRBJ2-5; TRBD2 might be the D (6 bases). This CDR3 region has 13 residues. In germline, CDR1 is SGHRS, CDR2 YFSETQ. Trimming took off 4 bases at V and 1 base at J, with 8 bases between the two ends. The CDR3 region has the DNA TGCGCCAGCAGCGGGGGGAGCCAAGAGACCCAGTACTTC. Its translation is CASSGGSQETQYF.

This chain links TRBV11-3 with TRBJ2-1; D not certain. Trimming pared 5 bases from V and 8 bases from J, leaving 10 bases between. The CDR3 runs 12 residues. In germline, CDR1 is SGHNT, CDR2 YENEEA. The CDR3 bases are TGTGCCAGCAGCCCCGGTGAGGATGAGCAGTTCTTC. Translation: CASSPGEDEQFF.

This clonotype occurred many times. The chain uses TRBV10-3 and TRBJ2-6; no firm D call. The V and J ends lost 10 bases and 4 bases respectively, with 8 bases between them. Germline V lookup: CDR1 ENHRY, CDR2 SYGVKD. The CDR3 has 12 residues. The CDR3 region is CATARGANVLTF. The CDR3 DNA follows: TGTGCCACCGCGCGCGGGGCCAACGTCCTGACTTTC.